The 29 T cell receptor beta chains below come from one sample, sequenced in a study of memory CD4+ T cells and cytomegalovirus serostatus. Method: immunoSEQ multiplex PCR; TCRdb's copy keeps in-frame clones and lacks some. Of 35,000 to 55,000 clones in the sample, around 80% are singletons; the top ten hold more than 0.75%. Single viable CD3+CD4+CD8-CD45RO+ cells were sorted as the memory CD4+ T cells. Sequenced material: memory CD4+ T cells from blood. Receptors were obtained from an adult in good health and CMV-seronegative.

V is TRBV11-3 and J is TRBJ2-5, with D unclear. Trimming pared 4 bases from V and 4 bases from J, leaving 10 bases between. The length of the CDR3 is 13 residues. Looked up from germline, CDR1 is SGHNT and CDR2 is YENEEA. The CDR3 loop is CASSSPPAETQYF. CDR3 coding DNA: TGTGCCAGCAGCTCCCCGCCGGCAGAGACCCAGTACTTC.

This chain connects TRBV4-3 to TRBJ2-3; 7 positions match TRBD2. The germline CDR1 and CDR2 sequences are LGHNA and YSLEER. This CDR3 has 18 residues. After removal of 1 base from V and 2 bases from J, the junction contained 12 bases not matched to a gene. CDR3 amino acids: CASSQGVGAGDFTDTQYF. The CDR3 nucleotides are TGCGCCAGCAGCCAAGGGGTCGGCGCGGGGGATTTCACAGATACGCAGTATTTT.

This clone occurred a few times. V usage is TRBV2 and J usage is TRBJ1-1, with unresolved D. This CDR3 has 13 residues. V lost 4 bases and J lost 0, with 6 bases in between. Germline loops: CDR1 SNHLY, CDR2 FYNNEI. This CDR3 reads CASSVSLNTEAFF. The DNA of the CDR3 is TGTGCCAGCAGTGTCTCGTTGAACACTGAAGCTTTCTTT.

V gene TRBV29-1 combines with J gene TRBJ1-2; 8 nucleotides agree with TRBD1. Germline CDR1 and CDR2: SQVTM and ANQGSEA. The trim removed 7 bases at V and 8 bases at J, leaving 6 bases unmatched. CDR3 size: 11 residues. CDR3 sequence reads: CSELTGEGYTF. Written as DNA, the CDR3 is TGCAGCGAGCTGACAGGGGAGGGCTACACCTTC.

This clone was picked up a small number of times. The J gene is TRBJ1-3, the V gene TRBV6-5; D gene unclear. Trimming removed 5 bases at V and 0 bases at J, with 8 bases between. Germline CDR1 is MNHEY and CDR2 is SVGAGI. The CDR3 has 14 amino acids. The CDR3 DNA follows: TGTGCCAGCAGTAGGGCCTACTCTGGAAACACCATATATTTT. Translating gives CASSRAYSGNTIYF.

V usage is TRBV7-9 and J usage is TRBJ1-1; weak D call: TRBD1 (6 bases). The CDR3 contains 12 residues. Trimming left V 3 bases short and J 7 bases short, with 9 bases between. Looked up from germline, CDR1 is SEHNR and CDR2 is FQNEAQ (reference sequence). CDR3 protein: CASSFQGFEAFF. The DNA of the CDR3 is TGTGCCAGCAGCTTCCAGGGGTTTGAAGCTTTCTTT.

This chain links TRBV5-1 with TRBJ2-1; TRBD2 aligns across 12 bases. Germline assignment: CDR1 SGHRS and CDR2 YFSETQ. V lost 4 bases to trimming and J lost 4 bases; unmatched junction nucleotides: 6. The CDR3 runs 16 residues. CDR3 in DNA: TGCGCCAGCAGCGAAACCGGGACTAGCGGGTACAATGAGCAGTTCTTC. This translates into CASSETGTSGYNEQFF.

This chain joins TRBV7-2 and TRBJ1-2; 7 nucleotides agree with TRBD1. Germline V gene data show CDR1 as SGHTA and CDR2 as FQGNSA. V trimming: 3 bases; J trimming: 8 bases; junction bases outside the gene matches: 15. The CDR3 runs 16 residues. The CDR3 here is CASSFHADRVVDGYTF. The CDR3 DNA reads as TGTGCCAGCAGCTTCCATGCCGACAGGGTTGTCGACGGCTACACCTTC.

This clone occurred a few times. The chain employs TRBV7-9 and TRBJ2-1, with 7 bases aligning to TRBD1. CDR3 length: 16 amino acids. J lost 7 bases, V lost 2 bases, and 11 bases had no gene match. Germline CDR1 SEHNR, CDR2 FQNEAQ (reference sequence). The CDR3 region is CASSLSRQGNLNEQFF. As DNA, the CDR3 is TGTGCCAGCAGCTTAAGCCGACAGGGAAATTTGAATGAGCAGTTCTTC.

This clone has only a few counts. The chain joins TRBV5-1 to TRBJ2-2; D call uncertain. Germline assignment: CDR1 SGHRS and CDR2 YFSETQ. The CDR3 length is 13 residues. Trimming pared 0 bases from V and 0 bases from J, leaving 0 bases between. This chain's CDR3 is CASSLANTGELFF. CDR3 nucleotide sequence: TGCGCCAGCAGCTTGGCGAACACCGGGGAGCTGTTTTTT.

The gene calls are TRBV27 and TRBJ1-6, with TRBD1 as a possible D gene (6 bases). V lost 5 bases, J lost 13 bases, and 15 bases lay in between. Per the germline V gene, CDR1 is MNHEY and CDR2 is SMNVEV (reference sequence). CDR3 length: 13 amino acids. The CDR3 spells CASSPARGTPLHF. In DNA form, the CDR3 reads TGTGCCAGCAGTCCAGCCAGGGGAACTCCCCTCCACTTT.

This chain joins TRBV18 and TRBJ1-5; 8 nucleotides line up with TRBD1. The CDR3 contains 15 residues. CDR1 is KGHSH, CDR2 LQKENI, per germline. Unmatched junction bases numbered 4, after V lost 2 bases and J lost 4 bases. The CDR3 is CASSPGTGTNQPQHF. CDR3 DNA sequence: TGTGCCAGCTCACCAGGGACAGGAACAAATCAGCCCCAGCATTTT.

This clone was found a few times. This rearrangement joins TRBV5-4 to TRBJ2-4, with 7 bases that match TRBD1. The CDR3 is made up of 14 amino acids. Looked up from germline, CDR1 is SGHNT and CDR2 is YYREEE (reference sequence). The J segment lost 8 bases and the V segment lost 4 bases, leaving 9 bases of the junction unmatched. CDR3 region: CASSHQGQGDIQYF. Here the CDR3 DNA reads TGTGCCAGCAGCCATCAGGGGCAGGGGGACATTCAGTACTTC.

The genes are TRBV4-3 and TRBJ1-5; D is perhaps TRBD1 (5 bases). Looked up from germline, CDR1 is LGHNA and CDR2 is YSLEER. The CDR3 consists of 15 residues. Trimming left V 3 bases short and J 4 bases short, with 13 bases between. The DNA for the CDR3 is TGCGCCAGCAGCCAGGATGGGGGTCCGAATCAGCCCCAGCATTTT. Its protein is CASSQDGGPNQPQHF.

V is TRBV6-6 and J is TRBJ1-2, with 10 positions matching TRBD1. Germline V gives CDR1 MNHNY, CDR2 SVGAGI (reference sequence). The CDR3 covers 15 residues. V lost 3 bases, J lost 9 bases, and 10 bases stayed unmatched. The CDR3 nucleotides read TGTGCCAGCAGTTATCGGGGACAGGGGAGGAATCGCTACACCTTC. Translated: CASSYRGQGRNRYTF.

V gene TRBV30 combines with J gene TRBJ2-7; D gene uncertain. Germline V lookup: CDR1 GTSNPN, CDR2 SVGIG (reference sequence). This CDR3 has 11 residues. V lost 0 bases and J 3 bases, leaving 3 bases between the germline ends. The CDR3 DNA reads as TGTGCCTGGAGTGTGAGCTACGAGCAGTACTTC. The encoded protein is CAWSVSYEQYF.

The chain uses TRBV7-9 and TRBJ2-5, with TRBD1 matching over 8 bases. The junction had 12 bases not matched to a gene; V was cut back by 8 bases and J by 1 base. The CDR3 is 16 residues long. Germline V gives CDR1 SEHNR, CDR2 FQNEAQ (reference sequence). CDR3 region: CASAIGTGGIQETQYF. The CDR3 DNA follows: TGTGCCAGCGCAATCGGGACAGGAGGTATCCAAGAGACCCAGTACTTC.

The CDR3 loop is CASSAQGGHGEAFF. The DNA for the CDR3 is TGTGCCAGCAGTGCCCAGGGGGGACACGGTGAAGCTTTCTTT. The rearrangement joins TRBV2 to TRBJ1-1; 7 nucleotides align to TRBD1. The CDR3 totals 14 residues. Germline V lookup: CDR1 SNHLY, CDR2 FYNNEI. The V and J ends lost 4 bases and 7 bases, in that order; junction bases with no gene match: 9.

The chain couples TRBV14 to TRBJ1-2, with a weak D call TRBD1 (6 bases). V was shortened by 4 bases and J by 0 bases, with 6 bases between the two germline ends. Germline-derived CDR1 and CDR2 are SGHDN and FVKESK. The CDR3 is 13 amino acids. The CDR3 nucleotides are TGTGCCAGCAGCCGGACAGCTAACTATGGCTACACCTTC. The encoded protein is CASSRTANYGYTF.

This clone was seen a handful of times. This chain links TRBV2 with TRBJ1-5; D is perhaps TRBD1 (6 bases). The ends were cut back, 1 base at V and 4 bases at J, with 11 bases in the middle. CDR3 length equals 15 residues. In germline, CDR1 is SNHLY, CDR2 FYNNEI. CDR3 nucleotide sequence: TGTGCCAGCAGTGAAGAAGCAGGGGCAAATCAGCCCCAGCATTTT. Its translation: CASSEEAGANQPQHF.

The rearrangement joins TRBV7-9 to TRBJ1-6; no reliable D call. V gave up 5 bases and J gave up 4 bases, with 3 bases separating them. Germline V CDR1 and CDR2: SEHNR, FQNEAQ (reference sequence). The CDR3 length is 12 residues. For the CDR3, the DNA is TGTGCCAGCAGCCAGTATAATTCACCCCTCCACTTT. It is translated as CASSQYNSPLHF.

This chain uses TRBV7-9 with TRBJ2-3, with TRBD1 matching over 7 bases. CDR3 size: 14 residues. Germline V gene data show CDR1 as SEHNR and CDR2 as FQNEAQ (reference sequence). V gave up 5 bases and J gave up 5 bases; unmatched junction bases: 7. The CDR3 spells CASSANRGGDTQYF. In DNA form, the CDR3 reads TGTGCCAGCAGCGCTAACAGGGGTGGAGATACGCAGTATTTT.

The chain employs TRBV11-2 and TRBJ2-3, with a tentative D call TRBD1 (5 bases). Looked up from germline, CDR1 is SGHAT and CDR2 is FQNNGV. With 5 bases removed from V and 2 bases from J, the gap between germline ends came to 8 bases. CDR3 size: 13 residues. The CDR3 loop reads CASSTGPTDTQYF. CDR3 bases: TGTGCCAGCAGCACAGGACCCACAGATACGCAGTATTTT. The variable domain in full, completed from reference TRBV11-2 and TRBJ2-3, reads EAGVAQSPRYKIIEKRQSVAFWCNPISGHATLYWYQQILGQGPKLLIQFQNNGVVDDSQLPKDRFSAERLKGVDSTLKIQPAKLEDSAVYLCASSTGPTDTQYFGPGTRLTVL.

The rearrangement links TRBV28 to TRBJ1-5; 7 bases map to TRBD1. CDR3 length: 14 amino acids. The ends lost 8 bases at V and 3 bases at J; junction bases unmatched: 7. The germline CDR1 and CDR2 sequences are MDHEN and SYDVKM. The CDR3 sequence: CASLEQGINQPQHF. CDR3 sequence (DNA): TGTGCCAGCCTGGAACAGGGGATCAATCAGCCCCAGCATTTT.

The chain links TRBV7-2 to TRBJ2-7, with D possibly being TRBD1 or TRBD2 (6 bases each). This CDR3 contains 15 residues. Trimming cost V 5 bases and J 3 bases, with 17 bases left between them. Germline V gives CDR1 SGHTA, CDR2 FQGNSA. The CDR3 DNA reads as TGTGCCAGCAGCCGGCGGGACACCCTCGGCTACGAGCAGTACTTC. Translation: CASSRRDTLGYEQYF.

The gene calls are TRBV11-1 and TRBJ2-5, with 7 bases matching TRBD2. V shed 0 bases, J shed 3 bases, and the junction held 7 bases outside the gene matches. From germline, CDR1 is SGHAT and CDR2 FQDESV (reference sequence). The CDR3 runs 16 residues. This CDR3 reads CASSLAAGLMEETQYF. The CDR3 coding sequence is TGTGCCAGCAGCTTAGCAGCGGGGCTTATGGAAGAGACCCAGTACTTC.

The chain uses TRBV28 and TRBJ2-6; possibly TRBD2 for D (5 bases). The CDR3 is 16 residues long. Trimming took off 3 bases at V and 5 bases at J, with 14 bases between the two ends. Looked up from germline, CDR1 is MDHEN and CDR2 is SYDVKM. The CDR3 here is CASSFADSPRANVLTF. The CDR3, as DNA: TGTGCCAGCAGTTTCGCGGACTCCCCGAGGGCCAACGTCCTGACTTTC.

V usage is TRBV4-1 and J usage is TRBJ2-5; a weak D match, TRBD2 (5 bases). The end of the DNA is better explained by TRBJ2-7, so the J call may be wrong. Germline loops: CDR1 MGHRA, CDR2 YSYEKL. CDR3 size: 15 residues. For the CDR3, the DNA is TGCGCCAGCAGCCGCCGGGATATAGTCTCCTACGAGCAGTACTTC. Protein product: CASSRRDIVSYEQYF.

This CDR3 is CASSLGRGSTEAFF. CDR3 in DNA: TGTGCCAGCAGTTTGGGTCGCGGGTCCACTGAAGCTTTCTTT. The chain combines TRBV28 with TRBJ1-1; D gene unclear. The V and J ends lost 3 bases and 4 bases respectively, with 12 bases between them. This CDR3 spans 14 amino acids. CDR1 is MDHEN and CDR2 is SYDVKM in the germline V gene.